Presented here are 22 T cell receptor beta chains from one specimen sequenced in a study of post-analysis software for immune sequencing data. Findings and limits, study-wide: Comparison of patients with controls showed 4 to 6 TRBV segments more frequent in patients, TRBV5-6, TRBV5-1 and TRBV20-1 among them.

Unique-molecular-identifier-tagged TCR beta cDNA libraries were used. MiXCR, applied by TCRdb to the PCR reads, yields one record per CDR3 protein. The sample holds roughly 800,000 distinct CDR3 sequences, 53% seen once. The antigens for these receptors are not known. The sample comprised blood. The source of these receptors is a girl under 18 with multiple sclerosis.

This clonotype came up a few times. J is TRBJ2-7 and V is TRBV10-2; perhaps TRBD2 as D (6 bases). Trimming took off 3 bases at V and 2 bases at J, with 8 bases between the two ends. Germline CDR1 reads WSHSY; CDR2 reads SAAADI. The CDR3 sequence is 13 residues long. The CDR3 DNA sequence: TGCGCCAGCAGTGAATCTAGCGCCTACGAGCAGTACTTC. Amino acid sequence: CASSESSAYEQYF.

This chain links TRBV6-5 with TRBJ2-6; 9 bases agree with TRBD1. Germline values: CDR1 MNHEY, CDR2 SVGAGI. The CDR3 is 16 residues long. Unmatched junction bases numbered 14, after V lost 9 bases and J lost 8 bases. The CDR3 loop is CASAGTGSFGTNVLTF. The CDR3 DNA follows: TGTGCCAGTGCCGGGACAGGGTCTTTCGGAACCAACGTCCTGACTTTC.

The genes are TRBV5-1 and TRBJ1-1; D might be TRBD1 (6 bases). The CDR3 is 14 amino acids. Germline assignment: CDR1 SGHRS and CDR2 YFSETQ. Trimming took off 2 bases at V and 4 bases at J, with 12 bases between the two ends. CDR3 in amino acids: CASSFQGLGTEAFF. CDR3 sequence (DNA): TGCGCCAGCAGCTTTCAGGGGCTGGGCACTGAAGCTTTCTTT.

This clonotype was counted between two and nine times. CDR3 nucleotide sequence: TGTGCCAGCAGCCGGAGACTAGCGGGGGGTAATGAGCAGTTCTTC. This codes for CASSRRLAGGNEQFF. This chain connects TRBV3-1 to TRBJ2-1; 13 nucleotides match TRBD2. V lost 4 bases to trimming and J lost 7 bases; unmatched junction nucleotides: 4. Germline CDR1 is LGHDT and CDR2 is YNNKEL (reference sequence). The CDR3 length is 15 residues.

The chain combines TRBV5-1 with TRBJ2-7; maybe TRBD1 (6 bases). This CDR3 is 15 amino acids long. Per germline, CDR1 SGHRS and CDR2 YFSETQ. Trimming stripped 3 bases from V and 2 bases from J, with 15 bases between. CDR3 loop: CASSSEPTGAYEQYF. CDR3 sequence (DNA): TGCGCCAGCAGCTCGGAACCGACAGGTGCCTACGAGCAGTACTTC. The complete variable domain, with remaining parts taken from reference TRBV5-1 and TRBJ2-7, reads KAGVTQTPRYLIKTRGQQVTLSCSPISGHRSVSWYQQTPGQGLQFLFEYFSETQRNKGNFPGRFSGRQFSNSRSEMNVSTLELGDSALYLCASSSEPTGAYEQYFGPGTRLTVT.

This clonotype was counted many times. The rearrangement uses TRBV18 and TRBJ1-1, with D unresolved. The germline V and J ends were trimmed by 4 bases and 5 bases, with 11 bases remaining between them. The CDR3 is made up of 13 amino acids. Germline CDR1 and CDR2: KGHSH and LQKENI. The CDR3 protein is CASSLKGGTEAFF. The CDR3 DNA sequence: TGTGCCAGCTCACTGAAGGGAGGGACTGAAGCTTTCTTT. The whole variable domain, filled in from reference TRBV18 and TRBJ1-1, reads NAGVMQNPRHLVRRRGQEARLRCSPMKGHSHVYWYRQLPEEGLKFMVYLQKENIIDESGMPKERFSAEFPKEGPSILRIQQVVRGDSAAYFCASSLKGGTEAFFGQGTRLTVV.

This clonotype turned up a few times. The chain uses TRBV20-1 and TRBJ2-3, with D tentatively TRBD1 (6 bases). This CDR3 contains 16 residues. V shed 1 base and J shed 0 bases, with 14 bases lying between them. Germline V gene lookup returns CDR1 DFQATT and CDR2 SNEGSKA (reference sequence). DNA for the CDR3: TGCAGTGCTAGAGGCAGGGGCTTCCTTAGCACAGATACGCAGTATTTT. Protein product: CSARGRGFLSTDTQYF.

The chain is built from TRBV27 and TRBJ2-6; D possibly corresponds to TRBD1 (5 bases). Germline CDR1 MNHEY, CDR2 SMNVEV (reference sequence). V was trimmed by 2 bases and J by 0 bases, leaving 8 bases between them. The CDR3 length is 16 residues. CDR3 protein: CASSLQQGSGANVLTF. The CDR3 DNA is TGTGCCAGCAGTTTACAGCAGGGCTCTGGGGCCAACGTCCTGACTTTC.

The V call is TRBV29-1, the J call TRBJ1-2; D gene ambiguous. Between the trimmed V and J ends, which lost 6 bases and 7 bases, there was a span of 15 bases. CDR1 is SQVTM, CDR2 ANQGSEA, per germline. This CDR3 comprises 12 residues. The CDR3: CSVTPRLGGYTF. The DNA for the CDR3 is TGCAGCGTCACCCCTAGGTTAGGTGGCTACACCTTC.

J is TRBJ1-1 and V is TRBV12-3 or TRBV12-4; 7 bases are a match to TRBD1. The CDR3 length is 16 residues. The J segment lost 1 base and the V segment lost 5 bases, leaving 10 bases of the junction unmatched. CDR3 DNA sequence: TGTGCCAGCAGTCTACAGGGAACAGGGGCGAACACTGAAGCTTTCTTT. Translation gives CASSLQGTGANTEAFF.

This clonotype was counted between two and nine times. The chain is built from TRBV20-1 and TRBJ2-7; D is unclear. The CDR3 is 11 residues long. Trimming stripped 2 bases from V and 3 bases from J, with 5 bases between. The germline CDR1 and CDR2 sequences are DFQATT and SNEGSKA (reference sequence). The CDR3 spells CSARSDYEQYF. The CDR3 DNA is TGCAGTGCTAGATCGGACTACGAGCAGTACTTC.

This rearrangement joins TRBV15 to TRBJ2-3; possibly TRBD1 or TRBD2 for D (5 bases each). CDR3 length: 13 residues. Trimming removed 3 bases at V and 3 bases at J, with 7 bases between. Per the germline V gene, CDR1 is LNHNV and CDR2 is YYDKDF (reference sequence). CDR3 DNA: TGTGCCACCAGCAGTGGGGGTACAGATACGCAGTATTTT. Translation gives CATSSGGTDTQYF.

The V call is TRBV3-1, the J call TRBJ2-4; 7 bases align to TRBD2. The J call is in doubt because the DNA end fits TRBJ2-7 better. This CDR3 is built from 16 residues. The germline V gene has CDR1 LGHDT and CDR2 YNNKEL (reference sequence). The CDR3 loop reads CASSQEVLANPYEQYF. In DNA form, the CDR3 reads TGTGCCAGCAGCCAAGAGGTACTAGCGAACCCCTACGAGCAGTACTTC.

In this sample, this clonotype turned up a few times. V gene TRBV29-1 combines with J gene TRBJ1-2; possibly TRBD1 for D (5 bases). Per the germline V gene, CDR1 is SQVTM and CDR2 is ANQGSEA. V dropped 1 base and J dropped 1 base, with 16 bases sitting between them. The CDR3 sequence is 16 residues long. The CDR3 nucleotides are TGCAGCGTTGAAGTTGGAACAGGCCCACTTAACTATGGCTACACCTTC. Its translation: CSVEVGTGPLNYGYTF.

The chain couples TRBV20-1 to TRBJ2-1, with TRBD2 matching 11 bases. V lost 6 bases to trimming and J lost 4 bases; unmatched junction nucleotides: 8. The CDR3 is 15 residues long. Germline V lookup: CDR1 DFQATT, CDR2 SNEGSKA (reference sequence). DNA for the CDR3: TGCAGTGCCATCCTGACTAGCGGGGTGTACAATGAGCAGTTCTTC. Translation: CSAILTSGVYNEQFF.

This clonotype was observed a handful of times. The chain uses TRBV2 and TRBJ2-3; D may be TRBD1 (5 bases). CDR3 length: 15 amino acids. Trimming removed 2 bases at V and 2 bases at J, with 11 bases between. Germline assignment: CDR1 SNHLY and CDR2 FYNNEI. The CDR3 sequence: CASSEFDSFTDTQYF. The CDR3 DNA reads TGTGCCAGCAGTGAATTCGACAGTTTCACAGATACGCAGTATTTT.

This chain joins TRBV14 and TRBJ1-2, with D unclear. The CDR3 loop spans 15 amino acids. The germline gives CDR1 SGHDN, CDR2 FVKESK. Trimming pared 1 base from V and 8 bases from J, leaving 17 bases between. CDR3 loop: CASSQGGDGYRGYTF. CDR3 sequence (DNA): TGTGCCAGCAGCCAAGGTGGGGATGGGTATCGAGGCTACACCTTC. Filled out from reference TRBV14 and TRBJ1-2, the complete variable domain reads EAGVTQFPSHSVIEKGQTVTLRCDPISGHDNLYWYRRVMGKEIKFLLHFVKESKQDESGMPNNRFLAERTGGTYSTLKVQPAELEDSGVYFCASSQGGDGYRGYTFGSGTRLTVV.

This clonotype showed up just a few times. The chain has TRBV12-3 or TRBV12-4 and TRBJ1-1; no definite D call. The V gene lost 3 bases and the J gene lost 1 base, with 3 bases spanning the gap. CDR3 length: 12 residues. The CDR3: CASSFTNTEAFF. The DNA for the CDR3 is TGTGCCAGCAGTTTTACGAACACTGAAGCTTTCTTT.

The rearrangement joins TRBV29-1 to TRBJ2-1, with 7 bases identical to TRBD1. This CDR3 is built from 14 residues. Unmatched junction bases numbered 4, after V lost 3 bases and J lost 2 bases. Looked up from germline, CDR1 is SQVTM and CDR2 is ANQGSEA. This chain's CDR3 is CSVEGTDPYNEQFF. Here the CDR3 DNA reads TGCAGCGTTGAGGGGACAGACCCCTACAATGAGCAGTTCTTC.

This chain connects TRBV5-1 to TRBJ1-2, with D unresolved. Germline CDR1 reads SGHRS; CDR2 reads YFSETQ. The CDR3 runs 16 residues. Trimming left V 3 bases short and J 3 bases short, with 18 bases between. The CDR3 loop is CASSSGRADLYYGYTF. Here the CDR3 DNA reads TGCGCCAGCAGCTCTGGTAGGGCGGACCTTTACTATGGCTACACCTTC.

The chain carries TRBV27 and TRBJ2-3, with 9 bases fitting TRBD1. The CDR3 runs to 15 residues. Germline assignment: CDR1 MNHEY and CDR2 SMNVEV (reference sequence). V dropped 5 bases and J dropped 3; count of bases not matched to a gene: 6. The CDR3 protein is CASSRTGDGTDTQYF. The CDR3 DNA is TGTGCCAGCAGTCGGACAGGGGATGGGACAGATACGCAGTATTTT.

This chain links TRBV12-3 or TRBV12-4 with TRBJ2-1, with D unclear. V was trimmed by 5 bases and J by 9 bases, leaving 14 bases between them. The CDR3 length is 13 residues. The CDR3 is CASSPLPEREQFF. CDR3 DNA: TGTGCCAGCAGTCCCCTCCCTGAGCGTGAGCAGTTCTTC.